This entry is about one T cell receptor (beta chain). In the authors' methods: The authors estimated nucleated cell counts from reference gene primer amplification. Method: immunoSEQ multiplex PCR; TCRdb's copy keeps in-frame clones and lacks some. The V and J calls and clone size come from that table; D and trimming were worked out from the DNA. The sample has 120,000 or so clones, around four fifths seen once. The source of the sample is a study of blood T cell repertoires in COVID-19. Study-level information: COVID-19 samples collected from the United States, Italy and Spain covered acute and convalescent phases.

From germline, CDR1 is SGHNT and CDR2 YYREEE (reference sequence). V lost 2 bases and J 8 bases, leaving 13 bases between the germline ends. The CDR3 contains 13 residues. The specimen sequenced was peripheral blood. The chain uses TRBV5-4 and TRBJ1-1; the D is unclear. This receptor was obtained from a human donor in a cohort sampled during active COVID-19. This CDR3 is CASSFSPRGEAFF. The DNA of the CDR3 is TGTGCCAGCAGCTTTTCCCCCAGAGGGGAAGCTTTCTTT.